Each of the 16 T cell receptor beta chains below was sequenced from the same sample in a study of shared clonotypes between healthy human individuals. Profiled with immunoSEQ multiplex PCR; TCRdb holds only in-frame clones, not every one. Found here are 2 million to 2.5 million clones, 85% to 95% of them singletons; the top ten hold 0.35% to 0.45%. The specimen was naive CD4+ T cells from PBMCs. Subset specified: CD45RA+ positively selected. The receptor source for this set is a man younger than 30 in good health. Some clones in this sample may be carry-over from other donors' samples.

The rearrangement joins TRBV7-3 to TRBJ2-6, with D possibly TRBD1 on 5 matching bases. The ends were cut back, 8 bases at V and 4 bases at J, with 9 bases in the middle. This CDR3 has 13 residues. In germline, CDR1 is SGHTA, CDR2 FQGTGA. The CDR3 region has the DNA TGTGCCAGCGCACCAGGGGGGGCCAACGTCCTGACTTTC. Translation gives CASAPGGANVLTF. Combining the CDR3 with reference TRBV7-3 and TRBJ2-6 gives the whole variable domain GAGVSQTPSNKVTEKGKYVELRCDPISGHTALYWYRQSLGQGPEFLIYFQGTGAADDSGLPNDRFFAVRPEGSVSTLKIQRTERGDSAVYLCASAPGGANVLTFGAGSRLTVL.

With respect to this clone: Different DNA sequences within this sample yield the same CDR3. The genes are TRBV7-9 and TRBJ1-1; the D gene is possibly TRBD1 (5 bases). CDR3 size: 13 residues. The V gene's germline CDR1 is SEHNR and CDR2 FQNEAQ (reference sequence). Trimming left V 1 base short and J 4 bases short, with 7 bases between. The CDR3 DNA reads TGTGCCAGCAGCTTAGTCCAGGGCACTGAAGCTTTCTTT. Translation: CASSLVQGTEAFF.

The genes are TRBV5-1 and TRBJ1-2, with 9 positions matching TRBD1. CDR1 is SGHRS and CDR2 is YFSETQ in the germline V gene. This CDR3 is built from 13 residues. V lost 3 bases and J lost 4; bases outside the gene matches: 1. As DNA, the CDR3 is TGCGCCAGCAGCTGGACAGGGGCCTATGGCTACACCTTC. It yields the protein CASSWTGAYGYTF.

CDR3 nucleotides: TGTGCCAGCAGACAGGCCCGGGGGGGCTCCTACGAGCAGTACTTC. Protein: CASRQARGGSYEQYF. V is TRBV7-2 and J is TRBJ2-7; TRBD2 aligns across 8 bases. This CDR3 is built from 15 residues. J was trimmed by 0 bases and V by 6 bases; bases with no gene match: 7. The germline V gene has CDR1 SGHTA and CDR2 FQGNSA.

The rearrangement links TRBV11-2 to TRBJ2-3, with D hard to call. Deletions cut 0 bases from V and 7 bases from J, with 8 bases between. The CDR3 loop spans 13 amino acids. The germline gives CDR1 SGHAT, CDR2 FQNNGV. The CDR3 DNA follows: TGTGCCAGCAGCTTAGAGACGGCCAATACGCAGTATTTT. This encodes CASSLETANTQYF.

The genes are TRBV4-1 and TRBJ2-3; no clear D. The CDR3 sequence is 15 residues long. The V end lost 1 base, the J end lost 2 bases, and 10 bases lay between the germline ends. Germline-derived CDR1 and CDR2 are MGHRA and YSYEKL. The CDR3 coding sequence is TGCGCCAGCAGCCAAGTATATTCCCTCACAGATACGCAGTATTTT. This gives the protein CASSQVYSLTDTQYF.

On this clone: Other DNA sequences within the sample encode an identical CDR3. The rearrangement links TRBV18 to TRBJ2-7; TRBD2 aligns across 7 bases. V was pared by 1 base and J by 7 bases, with 1 base of the junction left unmatched. The CDR3 runs 12 residues. CDR1 KGHSH and CDR2 LQKENI come from the germline V gene. CDR3 sequence (DNA): TGTGCCAGCTCACCACTAGCGGGTGAGCAGTACTTC. It codes for CASSPLAGEQYF.

The V call is TRBV7-3, the J call TRBJ1-1, with D perhaps TRBD1 (6 bases). Trimming removed 4 bases from V and 2 bases from J, with 17 bases in between. The germline V gene encodes CDR1 SGHTA and CDR2 FQGTGA. This CDR3 spans 16 amino acids. CDR3 loop: CASSSKGGRYNTEAFF. In DNA, the CDR3 is TGTGCCAGCAGCTCGAAGGGGGGAAGGTATAACACTGAAGCTTTCTTT.

The rearrangement links TRBV19 to TRBJ2-7; the D is unclear. The V and J ends lost 3 bases and 0 bases respectively, with 6 bases between them. The CDR3 length is 13 residues. CDR1 is LNHDA, CDR2 SQIVND, per germline (reference sequence). This CDR3 reads CASSMQASYEQYF. The CDR3, as DNA: TGTGCCAGTAGTATGCAGGCCTCCTACGAGCAGTACTTC.

The rearrangement joins TRBV18 to TRBJ2-5, with unresolved D. Trimming took 3 bases from V and 1 from J, leaving 9 bases between them. The CDR3 length is 14 residues. Germline-derived CDR1 and CDR2 are KGHSH and LQKENI. The CDR3, as DNA: TGTGCCAGCTCACCTCAGGTAGCCCAAGAGACCCAGTACTTC. This codes for CASSPQVAQETQYF.

Of note for this clone: Other DNA sequences from this sample encode an identical CDR3 as well. The chain uses TRBV5-1 and TRBJ2-2; weak D call: TRBD1 (5 bases). V was clipped by 0 bases and J by 6 bases, with 12 bases between them. Germline V lookup: CDR1 SGHRS, CDR2 YFSETQ. The CDR3 spans 15 residues. CDR3 region: CASSLGLQGAGELFF. The CDR3 DNA reads TGCGCCAGCAGCTTGGGGCTCCAAGGGGCCGGGGAGCTGTTTTTT.

The CDR3 nucleotides are TGCAGCGTTGTTCCGGCAGGGAGTGACTATGGCTACACCTTC. It is translated as CSVVPAGSDYGYTF. The V gene is TRBV29-1, the J gene TRBJ1-2; D perhaps matches TRBD1 (5 bases). V was trimmed by 4 bases and J by 3 bases, leaving 15 bases between them. This CDR3 is 14 amino acids long. The germline V gene encodes CDR1 SQVTM and CDR2 ANQGSEA.

Comments on this clone: The same CDR3 can be traced to other DNA sequences in this sample. The chain uses TRBV9 and TRBJ2-2; D is undetermined. Germline V gene sequence: CDR1 SGDLS, CDR2 YYNGEE. The V end was cut by 0 bases, the J end by 5 bases, with 8 bases between. The CDR3 consists of 14 residues. The CDR3 DNA is TGTGCCAGCAGCGTAGTGAGTGGAACCGGGGAGCTGTTTTTT. The encoded protein is CASSVVSGTGELFF.

As regards this clone: Other DNA sequences from this sample encode an identical CDR3 as well. J is TRBJ2-1 and V is TRBV5-1; the D gene is possibly TRBD1 (6 bases). The CDR3 has 15 residues. V lost 0 bases and J 0 bases, leaving 7 bases between the germline ends. CDR1 SGHRS and CDR2 YFSETQ come from the germline V gene. CDR3 nucleotide sequence: TGCGCCAGCAGCTTGGCGGACAGCTCCTACAATGAGCAGTTCTTC. Translation gives CASSLADSSYNEQFF.

This clone was observed a single time. The chain combines TRBV2 with TRBJ1-2, with D maybe TRBD1 (5 bases). The V gene's germline CDR1 is SNHLY and CDR2 FYNNEI. The V end lost 7 bases, the J end lost 4 bases, and 16 bases lay between the germline ends. CDR3 length equals 14 residues. The CDR3 region is CASTQGQGGYGYTF. The CDR3, as DNA: TGTGCCAGCACTCAAGGGCAGGGAGGCTATGGCTACACCTTC.

The chain joins TRBV7-9 to TRBJ2-1; maybe TRBD1 (5 bases). Per the germline V gene, CDR1 is SEHNR and CDR2 is FQNEAQ (reference sequence). The CDR3 contains 13 residues. Trimming took 3 bases from V and 5 from J, leaving 8 bases between them. The CDR3 sequence is CASSLDTNNEQFF. CDR3 nucleotides: TGTGCCAGCAGCTTGGACACGAACAATGAGCAGTTCTTC.